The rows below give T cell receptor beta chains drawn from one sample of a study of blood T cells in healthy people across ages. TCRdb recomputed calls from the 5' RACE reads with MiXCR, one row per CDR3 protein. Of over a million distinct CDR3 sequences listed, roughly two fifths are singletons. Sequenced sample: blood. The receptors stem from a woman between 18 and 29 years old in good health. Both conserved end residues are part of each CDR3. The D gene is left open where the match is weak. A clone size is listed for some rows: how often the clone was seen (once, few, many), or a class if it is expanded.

TGTGCCAGCAACCTACAGGGGGCGGGATCCACTGAAGCTTTCTTT,CASNLQGAGSTEAFF,-,TRBD1,TRBV7-9,TRBJ1-1
TGTGCCAGCAGTTCAGCGCCTGAGCAGTACTTC,CASSSAPEQYF,-,-,TRBV6-6,TRBJ2-7
TGTGCCACCAGTGAACCCAAGGGCAGCGGGAGTCCTAATGAGCAGTTCTTC,CATSEPKGSGSPNEQFF,few,TRBD2,TRBV24-1,TRBJ2-1
TGTGCCTGGAGCGAGGGACAGCGGGATGGCTACACCTTC,CAWSEGQRDGYTF,-,TRBD1,TRBV30,TRBJ1-2
TGCGCCAGCAGCCAAGTACAGCGGAGCACAGATACGCAGTATTTT,CASSQVQRSTDTQYF,few,-,TRBV4-1,TRBJ2-3
TGTGCCAGCAGCCGAGGGGACAGGGTGGTCACTGAAGCTTTCTTT,CASSRGDRVVTEAFF,-,TRBD1,TRBV27,TRBJ1-1
TGCAGTGCTACCGCGACAGGAGAGGTTGATTCACCCCCCCACTTT,CSATATGEVDSPPHF,-,-,TRBV20-1,TRBJ1-6
TGCAGTGCTAGAGTTGAGGGGTATGGCAATCAGCCCCAGCATTTT,CSARVEGYGNQPQHF,few,-,TRBV20-1,TRBJ1-5
TGTGCCAGCAGTTACGGGGGATACACTGAAGTTTTCTTT,CASSYGGYTEVFF,-,-,TRBV6-5,TRBJ1-1
TGTGCCAGCAGCCCCGAGGGGGAGCAGCACACCGGGGAGCTGTTTTTT,CASSPEGEQHTGELFF,-,-,TRBV4-2,TRBJ2-2
TGTGCCAGCAGCCCCGTGAAGGGCCCGTCATATATCGATCAGCCCCAGCATTTT,CASSPVKGPSYIDQPQHF,-,-,TRBV6-1,TRBJ1-5
TGCAGCTTCTTCCGGGCCCTAGCGGGGGAGTCATACAATGAGCAGTTCTTC,CSFFRALAGESYNEQFF,-,TRBD2,TRBV29-1,TRBJ2-1
TGCGCCAGCAGCCGCGGCAGCGGGGTTTCGGATACGCAGTATTTT,CASSRGSGVSDTQYF,-,TRBD2,TRBV4-1,TRBJ2-3